This record looks at one TCR beta chain sequence and its context. Its antigen is undetermined. Generated by immunoSEQ multiplex PCR, the TCRdb table keeps only in-frame clones and is missing some. The sample carries about 140,000 clones, 70% to 90% recorded once. The sample is drawn from a study of T cell responses to AZD1222 COVID-19 vaccine. Study findings and constraints: There were mostly white British donors and more females than males, and clonal diversity was possibly underestimated. Just a handful of people given AZD1222 tested seropositive at baseline.

V shed 4 bases, J shed 0 bases, and the junction held 3 bases outside the gene matches. The CDR3 contains 16 residues. Per germline, CDR1 SGHNT and CDR2 YYREEE (reference sequence). This clonotype originated in an adult in good health. J is TRBJ2-6 and V is TRBV5-4; 8 bases map to TRBD1. Sequencing used peripheral blood, obtained on day 0 of AZD1222 vaccination. The CDR3 nucleotides read TGTGCCAGCAGCGCCGGGACAGGCTCTGGGGCCAACGTCCTGACTTTC. Translation: CASSAGTGSGANVLTF. Full variable domain (remainder filled in from reference TRBV5-4 and TRBJ2-6): ETGVTQSPTHLIKTRGQQVTLRCSSQSGHNTVSWYQQALGQGPQFIFQYYREEENGRGNFPPRFSGLQFPNYSSELNVNALELDDSALYLCASSAGTGSGANVLTFGAGSRLTVL.